This passage covers 3 T cell receptor beta chains from one sample sequenced in a study of shared clonotypes between healthy human individuals. Method: immunoSEQ multiplex PCR; TCRdb's copy keeps in-frame clones and lacks some. Altogether about 1.5 million clones are present, 95% to 99% being singletons, with the ten largest covering roughly 0.4%. Sequences were obtained from naive CD4+ T cells sorted from blood. The subset denotes: CD45RA+ positively selected. The receptor set was obtained from a man aged 25-45 years in good health.

The J gene is TRBJ2-2, the V gene TRBV9; D ambiguous. From germline, CDR1 is SGDLS and CDR2 YYNGEE. This CDR3 has 12 residues. Trimming took 0 bases from V and 7 from J, leaving 4 bases between them. The CDR3 is CASSVAVGELFF. The CDR3 nucleotides read TGTGCCAGCAGCGTAGCGGTCGGGGAGCTGTTTTTT.

This sequence joins TRBV18 and TRBJ2-5; D unresolved. Trimming took off 10 bases at V and 3 bases at J, with 9 bases between the two ends. The CDR3 runs to 11 residues. The germline V gene encodes CDR1 KGHSH and CDR2 LQKENI. CDR3 sequence reads: CATSPKETQYF. The CDR3 DNA follows: TGTGCCACCTCTCCCAAAGAGACCCAGTACTTC.

This chain uses TRBV9 with TRBJ1-3; D uncertain. The germline V gene has CDR1 SGDLS and CDR2 YYNGEE. Trimming cost V 1 base and J 2 bases, with 10 bases left between them. The CDR3 runs to 15 residues. CDR3 nucleotides: TGTGCCAGCAGCGTACAGGAACGCCCTGGAAACACCATATATTTT. As protein: CASSVQERPGNTIYF. Using reference TRBV9 and TRBJ1-3 for the parts outside the CDR3, the full variable domain is DSGVTQTPKHLITATGQRVTLRCSPRSGDLSVYWYQQSLDQGLQFLIQYYNGEERAKGNILERFSAQQFPDLHSELNLSSLELGDSALYFCASSVQERPGNTIYFGEGSWLTVV.